This T cell receptor beta chain was sequenced during a study of blood T cell repertoires in COVID-19. Turning to the study itself: Italy, Spain and the United States were the sources of the convalescent and acute COVID-19 samples. PBMCs, B-cell-depleted T cells, or T cells provided the cDNA or gDNA that made up the material.

Under the authors' procedure: Reference gene primers were amplified, and this amplification served to estimate nucleated cell counts. Repertoires were generated with immunoSEQ multiplex PCR, while TCRdb's copy carries only in-frame clones and drops some. The V and J calls and clone size come from that table; D and trimming were worked out from the DNA. The sample yields 75,000 or so clones, nearly 90% seen once. The sample holds a few counts of this clone. The sample comprised peripheral blood. This sequence originates from a man between 70 and 80 years old with acute or convalescent COVID-19.

DNA of the CDR3: TGTGCCAGCAGCGTATCCCCGAGTAGCGGCTGGACGGATACGCAGTATTTT. This translates into CASSVSPSSGWTDTQYF. The rearrangement uses TRBV9 and TRBJ2-3, with D maybe TRBD2 (6 bases). The CDR3 totals 17 residues. Trimming stripped 1 base from V and 6 bases from J, with 21 bases between. CDR1 and CDR2 (germline): SGDLS, YYNGEE.